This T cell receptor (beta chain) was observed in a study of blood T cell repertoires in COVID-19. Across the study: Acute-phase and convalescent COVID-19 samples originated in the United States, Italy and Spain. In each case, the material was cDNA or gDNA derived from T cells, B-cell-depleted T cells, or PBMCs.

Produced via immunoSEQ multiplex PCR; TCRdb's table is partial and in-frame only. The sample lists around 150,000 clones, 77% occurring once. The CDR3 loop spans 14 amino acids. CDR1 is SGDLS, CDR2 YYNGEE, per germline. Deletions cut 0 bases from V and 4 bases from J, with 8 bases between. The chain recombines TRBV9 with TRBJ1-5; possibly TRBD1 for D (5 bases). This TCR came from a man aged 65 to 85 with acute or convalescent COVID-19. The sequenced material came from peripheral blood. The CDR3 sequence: CASSVDGGNQPQHF. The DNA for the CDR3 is TGTGCCAGCAGCGTAGACGGGGGAAATCAGCCCCAGCATTTT. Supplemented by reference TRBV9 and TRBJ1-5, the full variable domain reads DSGVTQTPKHLITATGQRVTLRCSPRSGDLSVYWYQQSLDQGLQFLIQYYNGEERAKGNILERFSAQQFPDLHSELNLSSLELGDSALYFCASSVDGGNQPQHFGDGTRLSIL.